The entry below describes one TCR beta chain. The data derive from a study of cytomegalovirus exposure and HLA in healthy donors. The PCR ran on 60 Vbeta and 13 Jbeta primers. Sequenced by immunoSEQ multiplex PCR; TCRdb stores in-frame clones only, minus some. Of some 140,000 clones listed, around nine tenths are singletons. This sequence was found in a woman aged 30 to 39 in good health and CMV-seronegative. The specimen sequenced was PBMCs.

The CDR3 reads CASSARQGANTEAFF. The CDR3 coding sequence is TGTGCCAGCAGTGCCCGACAGGGGGCGAACACTGAAGCTTTCTTT. The genes are TRBV27 and TRBJ1-1; 10 bases map to TRBD1. This CDR3 spans 15 amino acids. J lost 1 base, V lost 5 bases, and 4 bases had no gene match. Germline-derived CDR1 and CDR2 are MNHEY and SMNVEV (reference sequence).